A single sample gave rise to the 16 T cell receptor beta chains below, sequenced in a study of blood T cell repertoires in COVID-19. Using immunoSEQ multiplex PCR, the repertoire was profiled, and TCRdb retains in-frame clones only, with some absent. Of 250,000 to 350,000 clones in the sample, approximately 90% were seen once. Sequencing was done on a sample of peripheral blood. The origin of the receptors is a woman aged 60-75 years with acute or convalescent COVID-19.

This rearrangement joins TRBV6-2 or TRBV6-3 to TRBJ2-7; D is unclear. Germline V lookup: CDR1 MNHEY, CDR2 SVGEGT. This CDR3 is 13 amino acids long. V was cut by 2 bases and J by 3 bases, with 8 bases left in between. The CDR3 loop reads CASSYVPRYEQYF. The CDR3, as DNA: TGTGCCAGCAGTTACGTCCCTCGCTACGAGCAGTACTTC.

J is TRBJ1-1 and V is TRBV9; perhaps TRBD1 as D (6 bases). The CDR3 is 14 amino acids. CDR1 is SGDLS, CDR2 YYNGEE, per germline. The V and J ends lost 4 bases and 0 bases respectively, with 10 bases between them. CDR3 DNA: TGTGCCAGCAGCACCGGACAGCTGAACACTGAAGCTTTCTTT. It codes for CASSTGQLNTEAFF.

Here the CDR3 reads CASSETGDYQPQHF. The CDR3 DNA sequence: TGCGCCAGCAGTGAAACAGGAGATTATCAGCCCCAGCATTTT. The chain employs TRBV10-2 and TRBJ1-5; a weak D match, TRBD1 (5 bases). The V gene lost 3 bases and the J gene lost 5 bases, with 11 bases spanning the gap. The V gene's germline CDR1 is WSHSY and CDR2 SAAADI. The CDR3 runs 14 residues.

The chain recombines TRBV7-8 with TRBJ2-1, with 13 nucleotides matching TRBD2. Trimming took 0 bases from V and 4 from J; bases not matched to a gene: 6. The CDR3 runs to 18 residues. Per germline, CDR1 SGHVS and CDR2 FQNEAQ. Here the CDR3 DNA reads TGTGCCAGCAGCTTAGCGGGACTAGCGGGAACATCATACAATGAGCAGTTCTTC. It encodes CASSLAGLAGTSYNEQFF.

For the CDR3, the DNA is TGTGCCAGCAGTCCGCGGGACTTTAAGCAGTTCTTC. It is translated as CASSPRDFKQFF. The rearrangement uses TRBV28 and TRBJ2-1; D possibly corresponds to TRBD2 (6 bases). CDR1 and CDR2 from the germline V gene are MDHEN and SYDVKM. Trimming took off 5 bases at V and 11 bases at J, with 13 bases between the two ends. CDR3 length: 12 amino acids.

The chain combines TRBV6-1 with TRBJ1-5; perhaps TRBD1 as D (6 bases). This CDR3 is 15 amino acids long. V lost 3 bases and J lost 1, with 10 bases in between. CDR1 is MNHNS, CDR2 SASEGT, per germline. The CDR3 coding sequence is TGTGCCAGCAGTGACCAGGGGATAAGCAATCAGCCCCAGCATTTT. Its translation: CASSDQGISNQPQHF.

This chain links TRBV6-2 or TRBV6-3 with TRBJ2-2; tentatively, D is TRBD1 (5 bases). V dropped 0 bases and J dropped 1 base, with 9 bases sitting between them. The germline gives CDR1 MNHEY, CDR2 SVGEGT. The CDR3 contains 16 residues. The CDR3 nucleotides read TGTGCCAGCAGTTACTCGGGGCAGGGGAACACCGGGGAGCTGTTTTTT. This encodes CASSYSGQGNTGELFF.

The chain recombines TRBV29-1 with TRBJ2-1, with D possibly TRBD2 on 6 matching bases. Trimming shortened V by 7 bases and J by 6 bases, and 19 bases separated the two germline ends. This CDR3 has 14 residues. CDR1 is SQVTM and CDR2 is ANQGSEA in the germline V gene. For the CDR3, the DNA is TGCAGCGCCCCAGGAGGGGTAGGGCGCAATGAGCAGTTCTTC. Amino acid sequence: CSAPGGVGRNEQFF.

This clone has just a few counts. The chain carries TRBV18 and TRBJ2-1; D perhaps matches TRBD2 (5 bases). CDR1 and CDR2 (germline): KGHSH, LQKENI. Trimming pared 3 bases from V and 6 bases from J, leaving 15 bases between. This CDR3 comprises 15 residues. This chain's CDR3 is CASSPSTGSTNEQFF. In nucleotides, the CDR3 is TGTGCCAGCTCACCTTCTACTGGGAGTACCAATGAGCAGTTCTTC.

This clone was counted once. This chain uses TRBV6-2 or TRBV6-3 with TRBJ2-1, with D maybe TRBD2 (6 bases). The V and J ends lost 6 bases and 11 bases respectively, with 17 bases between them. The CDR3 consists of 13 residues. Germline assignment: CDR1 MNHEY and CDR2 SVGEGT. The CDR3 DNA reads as TGTGCCAGCAGCCCTACTTGGCGGGACCAGCAGTTCTTC. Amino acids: CASSPTWRDQQFF.

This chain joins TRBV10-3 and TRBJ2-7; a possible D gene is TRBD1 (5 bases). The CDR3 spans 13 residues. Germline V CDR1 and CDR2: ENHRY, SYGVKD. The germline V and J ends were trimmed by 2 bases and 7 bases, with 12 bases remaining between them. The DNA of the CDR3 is TGTGCCATCAGTGAGGTCCAGGGTGGAGAGCAGTACTTC. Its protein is CAISEVQGGEQYF.

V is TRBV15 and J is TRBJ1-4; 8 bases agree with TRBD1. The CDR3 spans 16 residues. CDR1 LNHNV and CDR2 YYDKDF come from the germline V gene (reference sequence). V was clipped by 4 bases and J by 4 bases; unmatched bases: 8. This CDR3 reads CATSTSTGGRNEKLFF. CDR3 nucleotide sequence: TGTGCCACCAGCACATCAACAGGGGGGCGTAATGAAAAACTGTTTTTT. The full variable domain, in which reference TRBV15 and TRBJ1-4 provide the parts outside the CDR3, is DAMVIQNPRYQVTQFGKPVTLSCSQTLNHNVMYWYQQKSSQAPKLLFHYYDKDFNNEADTPDNFQSRRPNTSFCFLDIRSPGLGDTAMYLCATSTSTGGRNEKLFFGSGTQLSVL.

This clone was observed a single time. CDR3 nucleotide sequence: TGCGCCAGCAGCTTAGACAGGGGGCGCGGCCACTATGGCTACACCTTC. Translating it yields CASSLDRGRGHYGYTF. The V call is TRBV5-1, the J call TRBJ1-2; 10 bases are shared with TRBD1. The germline V gene has CDR1 SGHRS and CDR2 YFSETQ. With 2 bases clipped from V and 3 bases from J, the junction kept 7 bases outside the gene matches. CDR3 size: 16 residues.

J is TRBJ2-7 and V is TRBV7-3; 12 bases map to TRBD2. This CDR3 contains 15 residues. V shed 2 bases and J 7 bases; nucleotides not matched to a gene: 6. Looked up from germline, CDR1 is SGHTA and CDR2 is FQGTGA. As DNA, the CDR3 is TGTGCCAGCAGCTTACGACTAGCGGGAGTCTGGGAGCAGTACTTC. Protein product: CASSLRLAGVWEQYF.

CDR3 region: CASSKSDGAYEQYF. Written as DNA, the CDR3 is TGTGCCAGCAGCAAATCTGACGGAGCCTACGAGCAGTACTTC. V gene TRBV21-1 combines with J gene TRBJ2-7; the listed D gene, TRBD2, was not tested against the DNA. TRBV21-1 is an annotated pseudogene. The CDR3 length is 14 residues.

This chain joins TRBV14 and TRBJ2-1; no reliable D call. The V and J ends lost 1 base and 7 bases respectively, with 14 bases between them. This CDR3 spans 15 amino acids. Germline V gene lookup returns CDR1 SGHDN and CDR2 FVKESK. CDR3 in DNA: TGTGCCAGCAGCCAAGGAGACACACTCTGGAATGAGCAGTTCTTC. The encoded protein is CASSQGDTLWNEQFF.